This T cell receptor (beta chain) was captured by sequencing in a study of blood T cell repertoires in COVID-19. Across the whole study: The United States, Italy and Spain were the sources of the acute and convalescent COVID-19 samples. T cells, B-cell-depleted T cells, or PBMCs supplied cDNA or gDNA.

This CDR3 contains 15 residues. With 1 base clipped from V and 5 bases from J, the junction kept 4 bases outside the gene matches. CDR1 and CDR2 from the germline V gene are MGHDK and SYGVNS. Clones were read by immunoSEQ multiplex PCR, and TCRdb kept only the in-frame ones, dropping some. This table holds roughly 200,000 clones, roughly 82% found once. Enrolled through a virtual design, the participants were between 18 and 89 years of age and came from some 26 US areas. Grouping used clinical history reported by participants in a survey and questionnaire. The chain is built from TRBV25-1 and TRBJ2-5, with 10 bases lining up with TRBD2. This TCR was recovered from a man in his forties or fifties with acute COVID-19. The sample comprised PBMCs or T cells enriched from blood (not recorded which). For the CDR3, the DNA is TGTGCCAGCAGTGAATGGCGAGCGGGAGGGGAGACCCAGTACTTC. Amino acid sequence: CASSEWRAGGETQYF.